In this sample, the clone carrying this T cell receptor beta chain turned up once. The data belong to a study of blood T cell repertoires in COVID-19. Study as a whole: PBMCs, B-cell-depleted T cells, or T cells were the source of the cDNA or gDNA that made up the material.

The assay was immunoSEQ multiplex PCR, and TCRdb's table has in-frame clones only and misses some. Altogether 130,000 or so clones are present, approximately 90% being singletons, with the ten largest covering 7.5% to 8%. The length of the CDR3 is 18 residues. This chain joins TRBV12-1 and TRBJ2-3; the D segment call TRBD1 is taken from the table without a DNA check. TRBV12-1 corresponds to a pseudogene. The sequenced sample was peripheral blood. This sequence was found in a middle-aged man with acute or convalescent COVID-19. Here the CDR3 reads CASSAPGQGAFGTDTQYF. The CDR3 bases are TGTGCCAGCAGCGCACCGGGACAGGGGGCGTTCGGCACAGATACGCAGTATTTT.